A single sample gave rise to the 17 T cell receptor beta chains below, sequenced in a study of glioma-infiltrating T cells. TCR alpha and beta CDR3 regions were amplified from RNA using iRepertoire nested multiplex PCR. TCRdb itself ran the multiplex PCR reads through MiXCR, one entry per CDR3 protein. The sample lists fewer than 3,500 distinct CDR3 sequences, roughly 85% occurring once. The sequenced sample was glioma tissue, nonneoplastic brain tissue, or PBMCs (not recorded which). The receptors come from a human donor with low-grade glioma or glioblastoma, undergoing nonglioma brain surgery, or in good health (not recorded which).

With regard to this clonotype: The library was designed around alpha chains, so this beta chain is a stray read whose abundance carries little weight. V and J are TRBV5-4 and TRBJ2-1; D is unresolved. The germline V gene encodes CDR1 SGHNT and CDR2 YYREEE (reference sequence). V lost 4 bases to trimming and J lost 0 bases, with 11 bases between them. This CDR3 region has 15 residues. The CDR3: CASSMDGLSYNEQFF. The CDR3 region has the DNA TGTGCCAGCAGCATGGACGGCCTCTCCTACAATGAGCAGTTCTTC.

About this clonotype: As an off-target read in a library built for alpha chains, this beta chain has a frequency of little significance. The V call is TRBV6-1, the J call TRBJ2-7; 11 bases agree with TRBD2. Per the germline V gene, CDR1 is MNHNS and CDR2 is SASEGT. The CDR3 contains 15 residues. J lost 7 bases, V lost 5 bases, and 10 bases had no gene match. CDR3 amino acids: CASSFASGGTKEQYF. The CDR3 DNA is TGTGCCAGCAGTTTCGCTAGCGGGGGGACCAAAGAGCAGTACTTC.

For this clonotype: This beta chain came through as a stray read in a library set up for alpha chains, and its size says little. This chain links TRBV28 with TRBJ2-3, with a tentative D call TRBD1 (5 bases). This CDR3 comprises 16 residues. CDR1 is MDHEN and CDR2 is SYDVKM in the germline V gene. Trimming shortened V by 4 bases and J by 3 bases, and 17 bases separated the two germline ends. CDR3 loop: CASSSPGQPMTDTQYF. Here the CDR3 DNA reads TGTGCCAGCAGTTCTCCAGGACAACCTATGACAGATACGCAGTATTTT.

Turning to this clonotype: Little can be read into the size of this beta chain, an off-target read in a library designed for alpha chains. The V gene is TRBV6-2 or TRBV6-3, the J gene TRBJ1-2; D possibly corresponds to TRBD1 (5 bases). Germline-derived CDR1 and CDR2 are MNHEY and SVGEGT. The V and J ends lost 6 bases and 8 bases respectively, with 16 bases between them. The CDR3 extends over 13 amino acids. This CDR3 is CASRSEARQGYTF. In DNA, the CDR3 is TGTGCCAGCAGGAGTGAGGCCCGACAGGGCTACACCTTC.

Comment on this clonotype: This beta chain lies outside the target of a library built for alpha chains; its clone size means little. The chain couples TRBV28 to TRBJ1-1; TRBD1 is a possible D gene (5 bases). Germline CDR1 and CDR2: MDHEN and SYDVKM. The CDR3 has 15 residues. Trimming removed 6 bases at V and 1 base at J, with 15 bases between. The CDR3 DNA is TGTGCCAGCAGCCCGCCAGCCGGGGGGAACACTGAAGCTTTCTTT. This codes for CASSPPAGGNTEAFF.

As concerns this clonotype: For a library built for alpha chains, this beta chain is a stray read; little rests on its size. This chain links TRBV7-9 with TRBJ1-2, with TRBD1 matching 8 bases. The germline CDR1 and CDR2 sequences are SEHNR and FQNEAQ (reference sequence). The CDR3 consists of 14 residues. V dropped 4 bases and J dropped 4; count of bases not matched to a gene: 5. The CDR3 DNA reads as TGTGCCAGCAGCTCATCAGGGGGCGTCTATGGCTACACCTTC. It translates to CASSSSGGVYGYTF.

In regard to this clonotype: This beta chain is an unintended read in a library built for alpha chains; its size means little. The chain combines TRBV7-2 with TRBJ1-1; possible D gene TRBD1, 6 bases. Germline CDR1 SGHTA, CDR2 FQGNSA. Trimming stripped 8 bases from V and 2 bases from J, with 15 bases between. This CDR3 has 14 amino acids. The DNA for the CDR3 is TGTGCCAGCGGGGGGGCAGGGCTCAACACTGAAGCTTTCTTT. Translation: CASGGAGLNTEAFF.

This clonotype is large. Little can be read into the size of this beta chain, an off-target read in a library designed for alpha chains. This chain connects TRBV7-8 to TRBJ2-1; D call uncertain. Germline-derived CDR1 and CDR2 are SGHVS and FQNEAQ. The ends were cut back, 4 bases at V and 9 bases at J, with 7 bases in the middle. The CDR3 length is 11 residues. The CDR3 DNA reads TGTGCCAGCAGCTCCCCCGGTGAGCAGTTCTTC. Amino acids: CASSSPGEQFF.

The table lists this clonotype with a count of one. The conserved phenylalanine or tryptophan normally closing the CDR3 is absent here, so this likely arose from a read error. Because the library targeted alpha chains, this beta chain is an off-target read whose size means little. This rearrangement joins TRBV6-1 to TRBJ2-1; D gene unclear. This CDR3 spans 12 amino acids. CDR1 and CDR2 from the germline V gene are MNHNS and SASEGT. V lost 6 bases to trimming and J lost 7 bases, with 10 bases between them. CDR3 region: CASSPTANEQFL. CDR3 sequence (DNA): TGTGCCAGCAGCCCTACAGCAAATGAGCAGTTCCTC.

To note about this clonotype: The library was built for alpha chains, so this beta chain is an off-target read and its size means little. The CDR3 loop is CSAILSGGVAYNEQFF. CDR3 bases: TGCAGTGCTATACTATCAGGGGGGGTCGCCTACAATGAGCAGTTCTTC. The chain is built from TRBV20-1 and TRBJ2-1; D may match TRBD1 or TRBD2 (7 bases each). Germline CDR1 reads DFQATT; CDR2 reads SNEGSKA (reference sequence). Trimming removed 4 bases from V and 2 bases from J, with 18 bases in between. The CDR3 consists of 16 residues.

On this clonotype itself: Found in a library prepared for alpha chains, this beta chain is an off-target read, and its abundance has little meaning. The CDR3 DNA follows: TGCAGTGCTAGAGATGCCCAGTCCAACTACAATGAGCAGTTCTTC. Protein product: CSARDAQSNYNEQFF. This sequence joins TRBV20-1 and TRBJ2-1; D is unresolved. Trimming took off 0 bases at V and 3 bases at J, with 12 bases between the two ends. Per the germline V gene, CDR1 is DFQATT and CDR2 is SNEGSKA (reference sequence). The CDR3 covers 15 residues.

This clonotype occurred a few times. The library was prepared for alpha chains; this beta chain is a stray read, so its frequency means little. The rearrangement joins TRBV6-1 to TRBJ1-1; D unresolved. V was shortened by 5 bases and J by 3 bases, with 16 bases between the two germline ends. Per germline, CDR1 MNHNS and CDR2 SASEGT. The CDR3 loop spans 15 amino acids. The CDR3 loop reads CASSYNDPSDTEAFF. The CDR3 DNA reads TGTGCCAGCAGTTATAATGATCCTTCGGACACTGAAGCTTTCTTT.

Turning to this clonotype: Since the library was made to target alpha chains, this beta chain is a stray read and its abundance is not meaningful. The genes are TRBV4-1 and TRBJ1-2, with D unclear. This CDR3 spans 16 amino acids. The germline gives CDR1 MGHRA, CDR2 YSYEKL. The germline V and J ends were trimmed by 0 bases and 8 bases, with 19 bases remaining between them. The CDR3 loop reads CASSQDLNSLTRGYTF. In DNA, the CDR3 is TGCGCCAGCAGCCAAGATCTGAACTCCCTGACGAGGGGCTACACCTTC.

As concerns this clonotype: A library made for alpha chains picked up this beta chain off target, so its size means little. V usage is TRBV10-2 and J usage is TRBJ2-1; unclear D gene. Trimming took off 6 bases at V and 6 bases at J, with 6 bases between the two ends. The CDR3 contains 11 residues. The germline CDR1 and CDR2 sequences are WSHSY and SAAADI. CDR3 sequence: CASSSANEQFF. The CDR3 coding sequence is TGCGCCAGCAGCTCCGCCAATGAGCAGTTCTTC.

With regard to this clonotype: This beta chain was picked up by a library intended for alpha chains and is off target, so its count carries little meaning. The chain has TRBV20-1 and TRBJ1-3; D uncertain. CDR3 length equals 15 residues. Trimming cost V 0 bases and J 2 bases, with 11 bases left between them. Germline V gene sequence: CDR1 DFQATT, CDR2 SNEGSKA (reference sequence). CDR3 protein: CSARDSSRAGNTIYF. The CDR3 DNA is TGCAGTGCTAGAGATAGCTCGAGGGCTGGAAACACCATATATTTT.

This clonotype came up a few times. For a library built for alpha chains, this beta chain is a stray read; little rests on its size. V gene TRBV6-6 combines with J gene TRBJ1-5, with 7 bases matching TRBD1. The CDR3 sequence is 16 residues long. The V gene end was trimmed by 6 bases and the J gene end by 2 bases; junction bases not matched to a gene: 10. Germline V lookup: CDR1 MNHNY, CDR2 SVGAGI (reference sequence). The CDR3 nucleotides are TGTGCCAGCAGGGAATGGACAGGCAACGGCAATCAGCCCCAGCATTTT. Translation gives CASREWTGNGNQPQHF.

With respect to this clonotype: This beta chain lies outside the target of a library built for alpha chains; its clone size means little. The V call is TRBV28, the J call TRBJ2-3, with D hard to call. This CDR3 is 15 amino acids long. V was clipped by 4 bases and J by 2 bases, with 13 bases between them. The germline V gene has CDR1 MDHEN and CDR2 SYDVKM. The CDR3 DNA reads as TGTGCCAGCAGTTACAGTTTTGACAACACAGATACGCAGTATTTT. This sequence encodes CASSYSFDNTDTQYF.